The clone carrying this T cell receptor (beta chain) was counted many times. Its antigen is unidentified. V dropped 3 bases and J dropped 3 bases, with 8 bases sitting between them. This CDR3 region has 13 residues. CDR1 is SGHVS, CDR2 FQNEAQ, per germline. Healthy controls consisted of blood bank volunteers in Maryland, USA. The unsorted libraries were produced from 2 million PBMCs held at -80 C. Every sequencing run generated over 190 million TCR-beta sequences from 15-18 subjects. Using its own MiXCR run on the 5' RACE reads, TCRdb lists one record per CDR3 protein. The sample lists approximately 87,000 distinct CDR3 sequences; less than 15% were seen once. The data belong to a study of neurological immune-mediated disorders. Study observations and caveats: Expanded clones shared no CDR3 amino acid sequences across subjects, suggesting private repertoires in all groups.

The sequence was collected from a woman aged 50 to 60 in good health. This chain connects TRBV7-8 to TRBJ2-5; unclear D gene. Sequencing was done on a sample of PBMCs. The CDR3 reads CASSFKDKETQYF. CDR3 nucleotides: TGTGCCAGCAGCTTCAAAGACAAAGAGACCCAGTACTTC.